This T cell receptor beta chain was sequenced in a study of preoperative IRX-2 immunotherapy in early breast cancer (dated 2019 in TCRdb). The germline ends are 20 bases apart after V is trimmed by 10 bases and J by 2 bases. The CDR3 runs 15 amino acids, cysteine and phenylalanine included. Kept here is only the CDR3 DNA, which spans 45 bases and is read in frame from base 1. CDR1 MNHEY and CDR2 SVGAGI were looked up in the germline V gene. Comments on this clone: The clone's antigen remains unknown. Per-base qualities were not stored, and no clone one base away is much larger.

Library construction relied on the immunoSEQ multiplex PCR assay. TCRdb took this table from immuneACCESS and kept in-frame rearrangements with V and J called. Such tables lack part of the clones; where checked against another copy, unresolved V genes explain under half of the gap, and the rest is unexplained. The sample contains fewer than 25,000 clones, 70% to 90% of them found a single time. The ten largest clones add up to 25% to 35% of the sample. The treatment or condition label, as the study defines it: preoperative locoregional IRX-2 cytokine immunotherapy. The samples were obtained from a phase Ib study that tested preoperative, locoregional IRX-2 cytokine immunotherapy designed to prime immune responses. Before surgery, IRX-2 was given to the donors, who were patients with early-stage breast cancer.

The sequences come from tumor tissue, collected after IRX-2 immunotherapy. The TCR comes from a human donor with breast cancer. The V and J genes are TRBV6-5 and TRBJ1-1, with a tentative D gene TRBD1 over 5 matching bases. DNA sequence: TGTGCCACCTTAGACGGGGGACGGTCAAACACTGAAGCTTTCTTT. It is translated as CATLDGGRSNTEAFF.